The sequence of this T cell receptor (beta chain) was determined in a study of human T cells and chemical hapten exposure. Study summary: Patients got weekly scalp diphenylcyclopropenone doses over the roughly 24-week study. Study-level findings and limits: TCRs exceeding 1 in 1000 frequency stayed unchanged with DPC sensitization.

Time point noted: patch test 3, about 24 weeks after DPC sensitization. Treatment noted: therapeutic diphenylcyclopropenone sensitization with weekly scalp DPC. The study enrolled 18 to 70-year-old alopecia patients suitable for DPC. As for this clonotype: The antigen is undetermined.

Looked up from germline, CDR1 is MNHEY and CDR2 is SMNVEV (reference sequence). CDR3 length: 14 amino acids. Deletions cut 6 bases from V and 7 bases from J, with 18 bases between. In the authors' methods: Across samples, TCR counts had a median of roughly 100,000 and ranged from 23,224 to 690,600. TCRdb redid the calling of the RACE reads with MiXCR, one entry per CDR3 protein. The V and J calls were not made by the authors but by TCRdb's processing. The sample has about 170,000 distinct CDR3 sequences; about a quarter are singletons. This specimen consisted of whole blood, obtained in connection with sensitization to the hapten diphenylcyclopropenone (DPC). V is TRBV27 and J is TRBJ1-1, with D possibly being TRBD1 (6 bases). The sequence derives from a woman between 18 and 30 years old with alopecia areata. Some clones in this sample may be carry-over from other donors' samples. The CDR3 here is CASSGGGRSGEAFF. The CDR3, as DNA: TGTGCCAGCAGCGGGGGGGGGCGGAGTGGTGAAGCTTTCTTT.